This TCR beta chain is drawn from a study of blood T cell repertoires in COVID-19. The wider study: Sites in the United States, Italy and Spain provided acute and convalescent COVID-19 samples. PBMCs, B-cell-depleted T cells, or T cells provided the cDNA or gDNA that made up the material.

This CDR3 is built from 15 residues. The germline V gene encodes CDR1 MNHEY and CDR2 SVGAGI. V lost 5 bases to trimming and J lost 3 bases, with 16 bases between them. The authors' processing: Estimation of nucleated cell counts relied on the amplification of reference gene primers. Here immunoSEQ multiplex PCR was the method, and the copy in TCRdb shows in-frame clones only, minus some. Clonal size and the V and J genes are those of that table, whereas D and trimming came from the DNA. The sample records about 90,000 clones, 90% being singletons. Sample: peripheral blood. The origin of this receptor is a man in his fifties with acute or convalescent COVID-19. The V call is TRBV6-5, the J call TRBJ1-2; D is uncertain. CDR3 sequence: CASSRGENADYGYTF. CDR3 coding DNA: TGTGCCAGCAGTCGAGGCGAAAATGCGGACTATGGCTACACCTTC.